These 29 T cell receptor beta chains share one sample of origin, sequenced in a study of blood T cell repertoires in COVID-19. This table comes from immunoSEQ multiplex PCR, and its TCRdb copy is limited to in-frame clones, with some not included. Seen here are 310,000 or so clones, around 83% observed once, and the top ten hold roughly 1.1%. Material: peripheral blood. These receptors came from a woman aged 45-65 years with acute or convalescent COVID-19.

Concerning this clone itself: One end of the junction is discordant with germline, which a read error may explain. The V gene is TRBV5-1, the J gene TRBJ2-5; TRBD2 aligns across 8 bases. The CDR3 sequence is 16 residues long. Germline V gene lookup returns CDR1 SGHRS and CDR2 YFSETQ. The CDR3 region has the DNA TGCGCCCGCAGCTGGGGGCCCGGGGGGGTTCTCGAGACCCAGTACTTC. It is translated as CARSWGPGGVLETQYF.

This clone was seen a few times. V usage is TRBV5-6 and J usage is TRBJ1-2; TRBD1 matches 8 bases. V gave up 0 bases and J gave up 4 bases; unmatched junction bases: 5. Germline V gene data show CDR1 as SGHDT and CDR2 as YYEEEE. The CDR3 has 15 amino acids. The CDR3 DNA sequence: TGTGCCAGCAGCTTGGGGACAGGGACCTTCTATGGCTACACCTTC. Amino acid sequence: CASSLGTGTFYGYTF.

V and J are TRBV9 and TRBJ2-5; weak D call: TRBD1 (6 bases). Germline V gene sequence: CDR1 SGDLS, CDR2 YYNGEE. V was clipped by 0 bases and J by 4 bases, with 13 bases between them. There are 15 residues in the CDR3. CDR3 sequence: CASSVVGTQGETQYF. The CDR3 nucleotides read TGTGCCAGCAGCGTAGTAGGGACACAGGGAGAGACCCAGTACTTC.

V is TRBV5-1 and J is TRBJ1-4; 9 bases agree with TRBD1. V lost 5 bases to trimming and J lost 7 bases; unmatched junction nucleotides: 9. The germline CDR1 and CDR2 sequences are SGHRS and YFSETQ. The CDR3 is 15 amino acids. CDR3 amino acids: CASRERTGDGEKLFF. In DNA, the CDR3 is TGCGCCAGCAGAGAACGGACAGGGGACGGTGAAAAACTGTTTTTT.

The chain combines TRBV12-3 or TRBV12-4 with TRBJ2-3; D gene unclear. The V end was cut by 6 bases, the J end by 4 bases, with 8 bases between. The CDR3 spans 12 residues. The CDR3 nucleotides read TGTGCCAGCAGCCCCTTTTCAGATACGCAGTATTTT. Residues: CASSPFSDTQYF.

This clone came up a few times. The chain employs TRBV7-2 and TRBJ1-1; possibly TRBD1 for D (5 bases). The V end was cut by 5 bases, the J end by 10 bases, with 14 bases between. This CDR3 spans 12 amino acids. Germline V gene data show CDR1 as SGHTA and CDR2 as FQGNSA. The DNA for the CDR3 is TGTGCCAGCAGCGCCTACCAGGGAGGAGCTTTCTTT. Translated, it gives CASSAYQGGAFF.

The chain joins TRBV5-6 to TRBJ1-2; D is unresolved. From germline, CDR1 is SGHDT and CDR2 YYEEEE. The CDR3 loop spans 14 amino acids. The V gene lost 6 bases and the J gene lost 4 bases, with 16 bases spanning the gap. The CDR3 DNA sequence: TGTGCCAGCATCATCAACGGACGGGGCTATGGCTACACCTTC. This codes for CASIINGRGYGYTF.

The CDR3 here is CASSPDRLIQYF. CDR3 nucleotide sequence: TGTGCCAGCAGCCCCGACAGACTCATTCAGTACTTC. This chain uses TRBV2 with TRBJ2-4; weak D call: TRBD1 (5 bases). This CDR3 is built from 12 residues. Germline V gene data show CDR1 as SNHLY and CDR2 as FYNNEI. Deletions cut 6 bases from V and 9 bases from J, with 12 bases between. Together with reference TRBV2 and TRBJ2-4, the CDR3 gives the full variable domain: EPEVTQTPSHQVTQMGQEVILRCVPISNHLYFYWYRQILGQKVEFLVSFYNNEISEKSEIFDDQFSVERPDGSNFTLKIRSTKLEDSAMYFCASSPDRLIQYFGAGTRLSVL.

This clone was counted a few times. V usage is TRBV6-1 and J usage is TRBJ1-6, with unresolved D. The V and J ends lost 3 bases and 9 bases respectively, with 15 bases between them. Germline loops: CDR1 MNHNS, CDR2 SASEGT. CDR3 length equals 15 residues. CDR3 in DNA: TGTGCCAGCAGTGATGAAGGGCGCCGGGGTTCACCCCTCCACTTT. This sequence encodes CASSDEGRRGSPLHF.

The V and J genes are TRBV5-4 and TRBJ1-4; D is unclear. Trimming pared 5 bases from V and 5 bases from J, leaving 13 bases between. Germline loops: CDR1 SGHNT, CDR2 YYREEE (reference sequence). This CDR3 is 14 amino acids long. The CDR3 sequence is CASSFGGSNEKLFF. CDR3 nucleotide sequence: TGTGCCAGCAGTTTTGGAGGATCCAATGAAAAACTGTTTTTT. The full variable domain, completed using reference TRBV5-4 and TRBJ1-4, is ETGVTQSPTHLIKTRGQQVTLRCSSQSGHNTVSWYQQALGQGPQFIFQYYREEENGRGNFPPRFSGLQFPNYSSELNVNALELDDSALYLCASSFGGSNEKLFFGSGTQLSVL.

The chain employs TRBV12-3 or TRBV12-4 and TRBJ1-2; 7 nucleotides line up with TRBD1. The CDR3 contains 13 residues. V gave up 6 bases and J gave up 8 bases; unmatched junction bases: 9. DNA for the CDR3: TGTGCCAGCAGCCAGACAGGGTACCGAGGCTACACCTTC. Protein: CASSQTGYRGYTF.

The CDR3 DNA reads as TGCGCCAGCAGCTTTCGCGGACAGGGGCGGACTGAAGCTTTCTTT. As protein: CASSFRGQGRTEAFF. The rearrangement uses TRBV5-1 and TRBJ1-1; 9 nucleotides match TRBD1. This CDR3 is built from 15 residues. J was trimmed by 5 bases and V by 2 bases; bases with no gene match: 7. Germline assignment: CDR1 SGHRS and CDR2 YFSETQ.

This clone turned up a few times. This chain uses TRBV18 with TRBJ1-1; 8 nucleotides match TRBD1. From germline, CDR1 is KGHSH and CDR2 LQKENI. The CDR3 length is 16 residues. V lost 3 bases, J lost 0 bases, and 6 bases stayed unmatched. DNA for the CDR3: TGTGCCAGCTCACCGGACAGGGCATTCCTGAACACTGAAGCTTTCTTT. Protein product: CASSPDRAFLNTEAFF.

The chain is built from TRBV9 and TRBJ2-3; 9 bases are a match to TRBD2. Germline trimming cut 0 bases from V and 3 bases from J; bases unmatched to any gene: 2. CDR1 and CDR2 from the germline V gene are SGDLS and YYNGEE. The length of the CDR3 is 15 residues. CDR3 region: CASSVGLAGTDTQYF. CDR3 nucleotide sequence: TGTGCCAGCAGCGTAGGGCTAGCGGGAACAGATACGCAGTATTTT.

The chain joins TRBV11-3 to TRBJ2-2; 8 bases are shared with TRBD2. V trimming: 5 bases; J trimming: 0 bases; junction bases outside the gene matches: 8. This CDR3 has 17 amino acids. Germline values: CDR1 SGHNT, CDR2 YENEEA. In DNA form, the CDR3 reads TGTGCCAGCAGCCTCCTCCCAGCGGGGGCGAACACCGGGGAGCTGTTTTTT. This translates into CASSLLPAGANTGELFF.

The chain has TRBV7-2 and TRBJ1-1, with no clear D. Per the germline V gene, CDR1 is SGHTA and CDR2 is FQGNSA. V was trimmed by 5 bases and J by 6 bases, leaving 16 bases between them. The CDR3 is 14 residues long. CDR3 sequence: CASSPTPGAAEAFF. The CDR3 DNA sequence: TGTGCCAGCAGCCCCACCCCTGGAGCTGCTGAAGCTTTCTTT.

The rearrangement uses TRBV7-6 and TRBJ2-3; 7 bases fit TRBD1. Trimming cost V 1 base and J 2 bases; bases outside gene matches: 9. The CDR3 loop spans 17 amino acids. Germline V gives CDR1 SGHVS, CDR2 FNYEAQ. The CDR3 DNA reads as TGTGCCAGCAGCTTAGTAGGGACAGCCCCTTTCACAGATACGCAGTATTTT. This encodes CASSLVGTAPFTDTQYF. The full variable domain, its missing parts supplied by reference TRBV7-6 and TRBJ2-3, is GAGVSQSPRYKVTKRGQDVALRCDPISGHVSLYWYRQALGQGPEFLTYFNYEAQQDKSGLPNDRFSAERPEGSISTLTIQRTEQRDSAMYRCASSLVGTAPFTDTQYFGPGTRLTVL.

In DNA, the CDR3 is TGTGCCAGCAGTGAAGGCCCCTTTAGCGTAGAGCAGTTCTTC. This gives the protein CASSEGPFSVEQFF. This chain uses TRBV6-1 with TRBJ2-1; weak D call: TRBD2 (5 bases). Trimming shortened V by 1 base and J by 10 bases, and 14 bases separated the two germline ends. Germline V lookup: CDR1 MNHNS, CDR2 SASEGT. CDR3 length: 14 residues.

The rearrangement uses TRBV6-6 and TRBJ1-6; D might be TRBD1 (5 bases). The CDR3 has 16 residues. Per germline, CDR1 MNHNY and CDR2 SVGAGI (reference sequence). Trimming shortened V by 0 bases and J by 10 bases, and 16 bases separated the two germline ends. CDR3 DNA: TGTGCCAGCAGTTACTCGGGCAGGGATAGGAGATCACCCCTCCACTTT. It translates to CASSYSGRDRRSPLHF.

The chain recombines TRBV19 with TRBJ1-1, with TRBD1 matching 9 bases. Germline assignment: CDR1 LNHDA and CDR2 SQIVND (reference sequence). V was clipped by 5 bases and J by 6 bases; unmatched bases: 7. The CDR3 loop spans 14 amino acids. The DNA of the CDR3 is TGTGCCAGTAGTGTTACAGGGGGCAGCGCTGAAGCTTTCTTT. Translating it yields CASSVTGGSAEAFF.

The chain combines TRBV5-6 with TRBJ2-3, with D possibly being TRBD2 (6 bases). Germline V CDR1 and CDR2: SGHDT, YYEEEE. With 2 bases removed from V and 3 bases from J, the gap between germline ends came to 7 bases. This CDR3 spans 13 amino acids. In nucleotides, the CDR3 is TGTGCCAGCAGCTTCGGGGGAACAGATACGCAGTATTTT. Translation: CASSFGGTDTQYF.

The chain is built from TRBV3-1 (or the pseudogene TRBV3-2) and TRBJ1-4, with D possibly matching TRBD1 (5 bases). Per germline, CDR1 LGHDT and CDR2 YNNKEL (reference sequence). Trimming removed 1 base at V and 4 bases at J, with 10 bases between. The CDR3 length is 15 residues. CDR3 nucleotides: TGTGCCAGCAGCCAAGCCCGACAGCTTAATGAAAAACTGTTTTTT. It yields the protein CASSQARQLNEKLFF.

This clone has only a few counts. The rearrangement joins TRBV5-1 to TRBJ2-1; weak D call: TRBD1 (6 bases). Germline loops: CDR1 SGHRS, CDR2 YFSETQ. CDR3 length equals 20 residues. Trimming shortened V by 1 base and J by 2 bases, and 25 bases separated the two germline ends. Written as DNA, the CDR3 is TGCGCCAGCAGCTTGTTAGGGAGTGAAAGGACAGCTAATACCTACAATGAGCAGTTCTTC. Its protein is CASSLLGSERTANTYNEQFF.

The chain uses TRBV5-1 and TRBJ1-3; TRBD1 is a possible D gene (6 bases). CDR3 length equals 12 residues. Germline CDR1 is SGHRS and CDR2 is YFSETQ. Trimming cost V 7 bases and J 4 bases, with 9 bases left between them. CDR3 DNA: TGCGCCAGCCAGGGACAAGGAAACACCATATATTTT. Amino acid sequence: CASQGQGNTIYF.

The chain couples TRBV12-5 to TRBJ1-2; no clear D. The germline V gene has CDR1 LGHNT and CDR2 FRNRAP. This CDR3 contains 14 residues. The V end was cut by 5 bases, the J end by 3 bases, with 13 bases between. In DNA, the CDR3 is TGTGCTAGTGGTGTCTTCCTCCGGGACTATGGCTACACCTTC. Translation: CASGVFLRDYGYTF.

As for this clone: The junction departs from the called germline gene at one end, perhaps through a read error. The chain links TRBV5-4 to TRBJ2-5; 9 bases line up with TRBD2. Germline V gives CDR1 SGHNT, CDR2 YYREEE (reference sequence). The CDR3 has 16 amino acids. The CDR3 spells CASSSPGGGAQGTQYF. CDR3 DNA sequence: TGTGCCAGCAGTTCACCGGGCGGGGGGGCCCAAGGGACCCAGTACTTC.

This chain joins TRBV3-1 (or the pseudogene TRBV3-2) and TRBJ2-7, with TRBD1 as a possible D gene (6 bases). Germline-derived CDR1 and CDR2 are LGHDT and YNNKEL (reference sequence). The CDR3 is made up of 15 amino acids. The V and J ends lost 2 bases and 2 bases respectively, with 13 bases between them. The CDR3: CASSQQTGLTYEQYF. The CDR3 DNA sequence: TGTGCCAGCAGCCAACAAACAGGGTTAACCTACGAGCAGTACTTC.

V and J are TRBV19 and TRBJ1-3; D remains ambiguous. Germline assignment: CDR1 LNHDA and CDR2 SQIVND (reference sequence). Deletions cut 1 base from V and 0 bases from J, with 10 bases between. The CDR3 is 16 residues long. DNA of the CDR3: TGTGCCAGTAGTATAGGGAGAACCTTCTCTGGAAACACCATATATTTT. Residues: CASSIGRTFSGNTIYF.

This clone showed up just a few times. The V gene is TRBV27, the J gene TRBJ1-1; D perhaps matches TRBD1 (6 bases). Germline-derived CDR1 and CDR2 are MNHEY and SMNVEV (reference sequence). The CDR3 is 16 residues long. The V gene lost 6 bases and the J gene lost 4 bases, with 21 bases spanning the gap. The CDR3 protein is CASSSEVPGGVTEAFF. DNA of the CDR3: TGTGCCAGCAGCTCAGAAGTACCGGGGGGCGTCACTGAAGCTTTCTTT.